A selection of T cell receptor beta chains follows, all from one sample in a study of shared clonotypes between healthy human individuals. Generated by immunoSEQ multiplex PCR, the TCRdb table keeps only in-frame clones and is missing some. The table lists some 2,000,000 clones, around 95% of them singletons. Sequenced: naive CD4+ T cells sorted from blood. The source of these receptors is a man aged 18 to 29 in good health. Each CDR3 is given with its conserved first and last residue. D genes are given only for firm matches. Expanded clones are given a class, and other clones once, few, many or no size at all.

D	size	V	J	DNA	CDR3
-	-	TRBV6-1	TRBJ2-2	TGTGCCAGCAGTGCCAAGGAATTAGGAGGGCGGTCCGGGGAGCTGTTTTTT	CASSAKELGGRSGELFF
TRBD1	once	TRBV2	TRBJ1-5	TGTGCCAGCCGCGGGACAGGGAGCGTCCAGCCCCAGCATTTT	CASRGTGSVQPQHF
-	-	TRBV29-1	TRBJ1-4	TGCAGCGTTGTAACACCCCTAGGGACTAATGAAAAACTGTTTTTT	CSVVTPLGTNEKLFF
-	-	TRBV10-3	TRBJ1-2	TGTGCCATCGGATCCAGGGAAGATGGCTACACCTTC	CAIGSREDGYTF
-	-	TRBV28	TRBJ1-2	TGTGCCAGCAGCAGGGGACGTGGCTACACCTTC	CASSRGRGYTF
-	-	TRBV2	TRBJ1-4	TGTGCCAGCAGTGACCGGCCAACTAATGAAAAACTGTTTTTT	CASSDRPTNEKLFF
-	-	TRBV6-5	TRBJ1-6	TGTGCCAGCAGTTCACCCGCGGGGGGCTGGGGTTCACCCCTCCACTTT	CASSSPAGGWGSPLHF
-	-	TRBV19	TRBJ1-2	TGTGCCAGTAGTATCCCGGGCCCGGTGAGAGGCTACACCTTC	CASSIPGPVRGYTF
-	once	TRBV19	TRBJ2-5	TGTGCCAGTAGTGACCGAGGATGGGAGACCCAGTACTTC	CASSDRGWETQYF
-	-	TRBV10-2	TRBJ1-2	TGCGCCAGCAGCAAGCCGGCAGGGGATGGCTACACCTTC	CASSKPAGDGYTF
-	-	TRBV18	TRBJ2-5	TGTGCCAGCTCCCCTCCGGGCGGAGAGACCCAGTACTTC	CASSPPGGETQYF
-	-	TRBV27	TRBJ2-3	TGTGCCAGCAGTTTAATGGGGAGCAGCACAGATACGCAGTATTTT	CASSLMGSSTDTQYF
-	-	TRBV7-9	TRBJ2-5	TGTGCCAGCAGCCTGAGACCGGTGGGAGAGACCCAGTACTTC	CASSLRPVGETQYF
TRBD1	-	TRBV4-1	TRBJ1-1	TGCGCCAGCAGCCGGAGACAGGGGGCGGACGCTGAAGCTTTCTTT	CASSRRQGADAEAFF
-	-	TRBV7-7	TRBJ2-5	TGTGCTAGCAGCTCTACGGGCGGGGAGACCCAGTACTTC	CASSSTGGETQYF
-	-	TRBV7-2	TRBJ2-2	TGTGCCAGCAGACGACTGCAAGGGACGGACACCGGGGAGCTGTTTTTT	CASRRLQGTDTGELFF